This passage covers 8 T cell receptor beta chains from one sample sequenced in a study of T cells after yellow fever vaccination. Each CDR3 protein is one row after TCRdb ran MiXCR on the 5' RACE reads. The profile shows approximately 580,000 distinct CDR3 sequences, 17% of them singletons. Sequencing was performed on PBMCs, taken roughly 5 days after the first yellow fever vaccination. The source of these receptors is a man between 18 and 29 years old who received the YFV17D yellow fever vaccine.

This clonotype was seen a few times. This rearrangement joins TRBV27 to TRBJ2-1; D remains ambiguous. The CDR3 has 14 residues. Germline CDR1 reads MNHEY; CDR2 reads SMNVEV (reference sequence). Trimming pared 3 bases from V and 3 bases from J, leaving 9 bases between. The DNA of the CDR3 is TGTGCCAGCAGTTTTGTACAGAACTACAATGAGCAGTTCTTC. Residues: CASSFVQNYNEQFF.

CDR3 sequence: CASSLSAPPGRYEQYF. The CDR3 DNA sequence: TGTGCCAGCAGTTTATCGGCCCCACCGGGACGGTACGAGCAGTACTTC. The V and J genes are TRBV27 and TRBJ2-7, with D possibly being TRBD1 or TRBD2 (5 bases each). In germline, CDR1 is MNHEY, CDR2 SMNVEV (reference sequence). The V end lost 0 bases, the J end lost 4 bases, and 16 bases lay between the germline ends. CDR3 length: 16 amino acids.

The chain recombines TRBV6-2 or TRBV6-3 with TRBJ2-7; 9 bases align to TRBD2. Trimming took 6 bases from V and 6 from J; bases not matched to a gene: 12. This CDR3 contains 15 residues. In germline, CDR1 is MNHEY, CDR2 SVGEGT. The CDR3 loop is CASSNGLASPSEQYV. The DNA of the CDR3 is TGTGCCAGCAGCAATGGACTAGCGAGCCCTAGCGAGCAGTACGTC.

This sequence joins TRBV4-3 and TRBJ1-4; D may be TRBD1 (6 bases). Looked up from germline, CDR1 is LGHNA and CDR2 is YSLEER. The CDR3 loop spans 15 amino acids. With 0 bases removed from V and 10 bases from J, the gap between germline ends came to 15 bases. The CDR3 spells CASSQEPSQGGKLFF. The CDR3 DNA sequence: TGCGCCAGCAGCCAAGAGCCTTCACAGGGAGGAAAACTGTTTTTT.

This clonotype was observed a handful of times. V and J are TRBV20-1 and TRBJ1-4; TRBD1 matches 7 bases. This CDR3 has 14 amino acids. Germline CDR1 DFQATT, CDR2 SNEGSKA (reference sequence). The V and J ends lost 3 bases and 4 bases, in that order; junction bases with no gene match: 5. In DNA, the CDR3 is TGCAGTGCTAGTCAACAGGGGCTTAATGAAAAACTGTTTTTT. Protein: CSASQQGLNEKLFF.

This clonotype was recorded a few times. The rearrangement links TRBV11-2 to TRBJ2-7; D is possibly TRBD2 (6 bases). Trimming pared 5 bases from V and 2 bases from J, leaving 10 bases between. The CDR3 is 13 amino acids. Per germline, CDR1 SGHAT and CDR2 FQNNGV. CDR3 nucleotides: TGTGCCAGCAGCATCGGACTAACCTACGAGCAGTACGTC. It yields the protein CASSIGLTYEQYV.

This clonotype came up many times. The junction and the germline gene differ at one end; a read error may be behind it. Here the CDR3 DNA reads TGTGCTAGCAGCCCGACAGGGGGGAATGAAAAACTGTTTTTT. Translating it yields CASSPTGGNEKLFF. This rearrangement joins TRBV7-7 to TRBJ1-4; 9 nucleotides agree with TRBD1. Germline-derived CDR1 and CDR2 are SSHAT and FNYEAQ (reference sequence). This CDR3 is built from 14 residues.

V and J are TRBV11-2 and TRBJ2-1; D tentatively reads TRBD1 or TRBD2 (5 bases each). This CDR3 spans 14 amino acids. The V and J ends lost 3 bases and 7 bases respectively, with 13 bases between them. Germline assignment: CDR1 SGHAT and CDR2 FQNNGV. In DNA, the CDR3 is TGTGCCAGCAGCTTGACCGGGACGGTGAATGAGCAGTTCTTC. Protein: CASSLTGTVNEQFF.